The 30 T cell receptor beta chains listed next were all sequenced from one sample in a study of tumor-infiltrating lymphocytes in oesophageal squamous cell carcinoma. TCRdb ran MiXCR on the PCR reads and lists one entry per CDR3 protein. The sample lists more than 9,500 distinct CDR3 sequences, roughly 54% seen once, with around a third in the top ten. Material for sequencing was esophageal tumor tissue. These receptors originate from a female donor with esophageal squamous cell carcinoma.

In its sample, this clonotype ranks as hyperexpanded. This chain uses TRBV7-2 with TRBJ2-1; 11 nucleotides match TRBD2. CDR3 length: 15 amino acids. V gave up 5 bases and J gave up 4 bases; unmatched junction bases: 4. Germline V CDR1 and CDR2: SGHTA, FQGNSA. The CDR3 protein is CASSTRTSGYNEQFF. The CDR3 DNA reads TGTGCCAGCAGCACCCGGACTAGCGGGTACAATGAGCAGTTCTTC.

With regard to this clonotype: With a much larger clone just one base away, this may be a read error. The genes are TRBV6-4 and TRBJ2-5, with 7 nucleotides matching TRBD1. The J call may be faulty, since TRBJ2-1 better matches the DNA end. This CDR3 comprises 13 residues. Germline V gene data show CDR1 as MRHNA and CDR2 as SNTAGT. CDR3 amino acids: CASSGNRGHEQFF. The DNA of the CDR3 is TGTGCCAGCAGTGGTAACAGGGGCCACGAGCAGTTCTTC.

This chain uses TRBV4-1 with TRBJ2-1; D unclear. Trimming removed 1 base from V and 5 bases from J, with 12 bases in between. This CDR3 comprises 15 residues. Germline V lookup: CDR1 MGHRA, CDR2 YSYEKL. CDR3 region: CASSQGPYRNNEQFF. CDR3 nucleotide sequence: TGCGCCAGCAGCCAAGGGCCTTACCGAAACAATGAGCAGTTCTTC.

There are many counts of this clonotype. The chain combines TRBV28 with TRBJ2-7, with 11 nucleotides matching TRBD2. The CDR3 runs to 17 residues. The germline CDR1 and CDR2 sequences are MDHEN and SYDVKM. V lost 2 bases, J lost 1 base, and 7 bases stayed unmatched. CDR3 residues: CASSLALAGGPSYEQYF. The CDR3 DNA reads TGTGCCAGCAGTTTAGCCTTAGCGGGAGGGCCATCCTACGAGCAGTACTTC.

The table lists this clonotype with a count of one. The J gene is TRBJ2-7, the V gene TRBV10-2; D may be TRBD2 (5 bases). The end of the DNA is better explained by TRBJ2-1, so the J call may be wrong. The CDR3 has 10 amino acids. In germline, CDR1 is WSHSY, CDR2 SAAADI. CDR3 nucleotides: TGCGCCACCCGGGGCAATGAGCAGTTCTTC. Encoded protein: CATRGNEQFF.

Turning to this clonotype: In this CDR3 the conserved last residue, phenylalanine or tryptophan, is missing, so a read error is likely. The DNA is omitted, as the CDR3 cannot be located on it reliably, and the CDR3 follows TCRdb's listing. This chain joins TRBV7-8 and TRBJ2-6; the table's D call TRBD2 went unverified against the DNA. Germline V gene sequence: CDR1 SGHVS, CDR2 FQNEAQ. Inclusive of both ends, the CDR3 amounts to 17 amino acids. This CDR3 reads CASRKTSGGVYEQYFGA.

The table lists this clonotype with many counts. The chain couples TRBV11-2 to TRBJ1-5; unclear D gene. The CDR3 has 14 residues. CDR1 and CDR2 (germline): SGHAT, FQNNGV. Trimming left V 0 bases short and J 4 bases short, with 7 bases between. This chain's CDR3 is CASSLDPWNQPQHF. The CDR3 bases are TGTGCCAGCAGCTTAGATCCGTGGAATCAGCCCCAGCATTTT.

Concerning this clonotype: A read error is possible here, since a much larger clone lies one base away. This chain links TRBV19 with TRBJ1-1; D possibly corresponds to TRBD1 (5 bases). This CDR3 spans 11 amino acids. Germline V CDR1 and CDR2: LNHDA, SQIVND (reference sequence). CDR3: CVNPQGSEAFF. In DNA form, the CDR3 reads TGTGTCAACCCCCAGGGCTCTGAAGCTTTCTTT. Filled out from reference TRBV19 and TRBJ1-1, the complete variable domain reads DGGITQSPKYLFRKEGQNVTLSCEQNLNHDAMYWYRQDPGQGLRLIYYSQIVNDFQKGDIAEGYSVSREKKESFPLTVTSAQKNPTAFYLCVNPQGSEAFFGQGTRLTVV.

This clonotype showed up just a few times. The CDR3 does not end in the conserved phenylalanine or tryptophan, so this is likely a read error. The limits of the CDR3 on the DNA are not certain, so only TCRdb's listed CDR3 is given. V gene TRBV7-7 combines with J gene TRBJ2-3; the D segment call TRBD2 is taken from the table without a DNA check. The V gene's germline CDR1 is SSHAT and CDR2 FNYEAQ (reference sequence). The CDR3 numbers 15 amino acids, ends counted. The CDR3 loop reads CASSLESNNEQFFGP.

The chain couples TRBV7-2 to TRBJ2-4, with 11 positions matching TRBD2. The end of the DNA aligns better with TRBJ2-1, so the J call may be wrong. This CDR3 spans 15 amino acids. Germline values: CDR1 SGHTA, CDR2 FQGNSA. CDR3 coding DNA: TGTGCCAGCAGCTTAGAACTAGCGGGAGATAATGAGCAGTTCTTC. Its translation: CASSLELAGDNEQFF.

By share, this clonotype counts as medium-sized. CDR3 loop: CASSYVGPAYRNEQFF. The CDR3 DNA follows: TGTGCCAGCAGTTACGTGGGCCCGGCCTACAGGAATGAGCAGTTCTTC. This chain connects TRBV6-6 to TRBJ2-1; D possibly corresponds to TRBD1 (5 bases). The V gene lost 2 bases and the J gene lost 7 bases, with 18 bases spanning the gap. This CDR3 has 16 residues. From germline, CDR1 is MNHNY and CDR2 SVGAGI (reference sequence).

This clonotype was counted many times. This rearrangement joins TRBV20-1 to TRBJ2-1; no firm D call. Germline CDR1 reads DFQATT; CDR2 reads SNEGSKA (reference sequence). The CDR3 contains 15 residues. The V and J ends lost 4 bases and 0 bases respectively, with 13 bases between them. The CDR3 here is CSANLGESSYNEQFF. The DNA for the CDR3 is TGCAGTGCTAATCTAGGCGAGAGCTCCTACAATGAGCAGTTCTTC.

In DNA form, the CDR3 reads TGTGCCAGCAGCCAAGGACTAGCGGGGGCCGTCTCCTACAATGAGCAGTTCTTC. Encoded protein: CASSQGLAGAVSYNEQFF. J is TRBJ2-1 and V is TRBV3-1; 12 bases are shared with TRBD2. The J segment lost 0 bases and the V segment lost 1 base, leaving 4 bases of the junction unmatched. Germline assignment: CDR1 LGHDT and CDR2 YNNKEL (reference sequence). The CDR3 totals 18 residues.

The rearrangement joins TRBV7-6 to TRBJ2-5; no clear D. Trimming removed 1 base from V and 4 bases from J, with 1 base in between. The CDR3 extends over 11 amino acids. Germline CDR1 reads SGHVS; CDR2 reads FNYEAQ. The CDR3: CASSLVETQYF. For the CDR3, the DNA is TGTGCCAGCAGCTTAGTAGAGACCCAGTACTTC.

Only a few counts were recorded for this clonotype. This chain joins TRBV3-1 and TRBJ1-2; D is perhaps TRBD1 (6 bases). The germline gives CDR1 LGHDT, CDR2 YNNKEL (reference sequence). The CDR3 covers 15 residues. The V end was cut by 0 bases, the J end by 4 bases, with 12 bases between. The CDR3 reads CASSQDRGGPYGYTF. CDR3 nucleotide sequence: TGTGCCAGCAGCCAAGATCGCGGGGGGCCCTATGGCTACACCTTC.

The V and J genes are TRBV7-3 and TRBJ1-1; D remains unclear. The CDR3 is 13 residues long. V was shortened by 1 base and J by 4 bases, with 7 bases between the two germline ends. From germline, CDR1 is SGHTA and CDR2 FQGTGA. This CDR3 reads CASSLKGGTEAFF. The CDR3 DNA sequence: TGTGCCAGCAGCTTAAAGGGAGGCACTGAAGCTTTCTTT.

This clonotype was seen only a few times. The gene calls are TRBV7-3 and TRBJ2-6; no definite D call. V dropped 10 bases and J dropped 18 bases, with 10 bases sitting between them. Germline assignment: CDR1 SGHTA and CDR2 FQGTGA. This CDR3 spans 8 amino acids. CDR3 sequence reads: CAIPPGTF. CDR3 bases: TGTGCCATCCCACCCGGGACTTTC.

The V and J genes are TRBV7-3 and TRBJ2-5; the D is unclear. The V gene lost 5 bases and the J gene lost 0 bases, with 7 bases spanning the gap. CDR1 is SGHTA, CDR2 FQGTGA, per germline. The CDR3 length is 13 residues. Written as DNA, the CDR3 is TGTGCCAGCAGCCCTGGAAACCAAGAGACCCAGTACTTC. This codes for CASSPGNQETQYF.

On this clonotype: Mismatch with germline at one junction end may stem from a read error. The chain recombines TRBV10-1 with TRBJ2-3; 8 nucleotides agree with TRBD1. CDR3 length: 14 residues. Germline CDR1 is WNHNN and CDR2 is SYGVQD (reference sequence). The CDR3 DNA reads TGCGCCAGCAGTGTGGGACAGGCAACCGGGGAGCTGCATTTT. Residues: CASSVGQATGELHF.

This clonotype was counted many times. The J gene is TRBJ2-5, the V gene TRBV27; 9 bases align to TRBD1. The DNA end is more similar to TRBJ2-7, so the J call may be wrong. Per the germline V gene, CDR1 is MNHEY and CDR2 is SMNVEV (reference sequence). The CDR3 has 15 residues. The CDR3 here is CASSLTGGVGYEQYF. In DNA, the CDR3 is TGTGCCAGCAGTTTAACAGGGGGCGTAGGCTACGAGCAGTACTTC.

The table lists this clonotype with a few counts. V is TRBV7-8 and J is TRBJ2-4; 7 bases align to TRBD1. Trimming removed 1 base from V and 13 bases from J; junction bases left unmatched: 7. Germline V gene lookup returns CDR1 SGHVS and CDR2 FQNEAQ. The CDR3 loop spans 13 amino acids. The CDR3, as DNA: TGTGCCAGCAGCTTAGGAAGGGACAGAAAACAGTACTTC. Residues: CASSLGRDRKQYF.

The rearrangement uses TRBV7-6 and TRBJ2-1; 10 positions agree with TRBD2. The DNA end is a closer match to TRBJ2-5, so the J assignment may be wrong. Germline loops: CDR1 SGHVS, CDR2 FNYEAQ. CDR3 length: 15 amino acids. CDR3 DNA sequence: TGTGCCAGCAGCCTACGGACTAGCGGTAAAGAGACCCAGTACTTC. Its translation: CASSLRTSGKETQYF.

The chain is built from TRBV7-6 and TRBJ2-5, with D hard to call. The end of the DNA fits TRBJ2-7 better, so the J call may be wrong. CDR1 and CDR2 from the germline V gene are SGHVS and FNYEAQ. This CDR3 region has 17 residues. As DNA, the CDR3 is TGTGCCAGCAGCTTAGGATCAGCTCGGATGCTAACCTACGAGCAGTACTTC. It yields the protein CASSLGSARMLTYEQYF.

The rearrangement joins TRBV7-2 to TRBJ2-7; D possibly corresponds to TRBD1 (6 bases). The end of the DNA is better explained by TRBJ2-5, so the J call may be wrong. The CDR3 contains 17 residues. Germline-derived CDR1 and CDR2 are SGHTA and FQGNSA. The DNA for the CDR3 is TGTGCCAGCAGCTCGCCTTACAGGGTATTAAGTGGAGAGACCCAGTACTTC. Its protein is CASSSPYRVLSGETQYF.

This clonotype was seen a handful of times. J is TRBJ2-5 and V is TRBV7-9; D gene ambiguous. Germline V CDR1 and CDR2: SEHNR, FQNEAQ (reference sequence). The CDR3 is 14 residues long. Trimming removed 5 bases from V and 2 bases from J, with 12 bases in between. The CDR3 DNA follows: TGTGCCAGCAGCCCCCAAAGAGCGCAAGAGACCCAGTACTTC. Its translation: CASSPQRAQETQYF.

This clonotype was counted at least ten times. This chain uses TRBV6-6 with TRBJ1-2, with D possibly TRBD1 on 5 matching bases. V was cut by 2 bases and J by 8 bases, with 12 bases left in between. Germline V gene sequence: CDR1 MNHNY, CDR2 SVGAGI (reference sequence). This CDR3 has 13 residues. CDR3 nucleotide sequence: TGTGCCAGCAGTTACGACAGCGTGGGCGGCTACACCTTC. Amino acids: CASSYDSVGGYTF.

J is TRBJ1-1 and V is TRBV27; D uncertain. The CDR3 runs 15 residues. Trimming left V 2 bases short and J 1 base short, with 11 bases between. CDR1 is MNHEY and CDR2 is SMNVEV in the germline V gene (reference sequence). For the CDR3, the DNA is TGTGCCAGCAGTTTAGGTTCAGCAGGGAACACTGAAGCTTTCTTT. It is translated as CASSLGSAGNTEAFF.

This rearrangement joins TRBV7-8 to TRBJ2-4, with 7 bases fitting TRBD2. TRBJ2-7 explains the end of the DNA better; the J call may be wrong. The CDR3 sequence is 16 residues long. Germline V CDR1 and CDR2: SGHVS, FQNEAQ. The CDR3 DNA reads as TGTGCCAGCAGCTTAGCGCTTGGTAGCGGGTCCTACGAGCAGTACTTC. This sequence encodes CASSLALGSGSYEQYF.

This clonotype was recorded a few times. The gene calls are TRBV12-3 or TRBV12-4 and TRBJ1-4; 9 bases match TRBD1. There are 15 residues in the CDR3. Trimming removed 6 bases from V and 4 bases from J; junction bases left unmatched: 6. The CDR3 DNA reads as TGTGCCAGCAGAAGGGACAGGGTCTATAATGAAAAACTGTTTTTT. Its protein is CASRRDRVYNEKLFF.

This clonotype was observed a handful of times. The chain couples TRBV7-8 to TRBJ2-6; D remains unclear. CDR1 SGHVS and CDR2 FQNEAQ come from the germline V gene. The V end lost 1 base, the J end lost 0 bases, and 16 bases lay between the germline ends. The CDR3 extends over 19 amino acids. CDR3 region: CASSLVWGYSPSGANVLTF. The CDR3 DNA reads TGTGCCAGCAGCTTAGTTTGGGGATACTCCCCCTCTGGGGCCAACGTCCTGACTTTC.